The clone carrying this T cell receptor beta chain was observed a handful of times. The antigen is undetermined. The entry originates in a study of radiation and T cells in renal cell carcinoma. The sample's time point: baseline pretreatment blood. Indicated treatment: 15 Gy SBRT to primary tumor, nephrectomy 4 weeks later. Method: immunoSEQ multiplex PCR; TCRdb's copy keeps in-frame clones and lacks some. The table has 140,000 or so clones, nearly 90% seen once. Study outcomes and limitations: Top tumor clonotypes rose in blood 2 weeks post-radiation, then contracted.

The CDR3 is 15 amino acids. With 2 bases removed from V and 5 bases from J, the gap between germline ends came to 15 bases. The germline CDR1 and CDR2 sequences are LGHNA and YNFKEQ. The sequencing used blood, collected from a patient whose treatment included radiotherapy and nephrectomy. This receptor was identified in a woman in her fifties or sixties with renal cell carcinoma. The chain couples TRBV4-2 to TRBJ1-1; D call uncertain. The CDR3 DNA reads TGTGCCAGCAGCCAAACCCCCGTGTCGGGGACTGAAGCTTTCTTT. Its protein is CASSQTPVSGTEAFF.